The T cell receptor beta chain described here comes from a study of CD8 T cells in ankylosing spondylitis. Trimming removed 7 bases at V and 7 bases at J, with 16 bases between. Germline loops: CDR1 SGHTA, CDR2 FQGNSA. CDR3 length: 14 residues. Points from the study as a whole: Disease-linked clones were reportedly significantly enriched in matched ankylosing spondylitis synovial fluid.

In this sample, this clonotype turned up a few times. As yet, its antigen is unknown. Generation of TCR beta libraries employed quantitative 5'-RACE incorporating molecular barcodes. Each CDR3 protein gets one entry after TCRdb re-called the 5' RACE reads with MiXCR. The repertoire includes around 320,000 distinct CDR3 sequences, roughly 20% of them detected once, and 3.5% sits in the top ten. The TCR originated in a female donor with ankylosing spondylitis or in good health (not recorded which). The specimen was blood, either unsorted or a sorted T cell fraction (not recorded which). This chain uses TRBV7-2 with TRBJ2-2; either TRBD1 or TRBD2 may supply D (5 bases each). CDR3 sequence: CASIRQGAVGELFF. The CDR3 nucleotides are TGTGCCAGCATTCGTCAGGGAGCGGTCGGGGAGCTGTTTTTT.